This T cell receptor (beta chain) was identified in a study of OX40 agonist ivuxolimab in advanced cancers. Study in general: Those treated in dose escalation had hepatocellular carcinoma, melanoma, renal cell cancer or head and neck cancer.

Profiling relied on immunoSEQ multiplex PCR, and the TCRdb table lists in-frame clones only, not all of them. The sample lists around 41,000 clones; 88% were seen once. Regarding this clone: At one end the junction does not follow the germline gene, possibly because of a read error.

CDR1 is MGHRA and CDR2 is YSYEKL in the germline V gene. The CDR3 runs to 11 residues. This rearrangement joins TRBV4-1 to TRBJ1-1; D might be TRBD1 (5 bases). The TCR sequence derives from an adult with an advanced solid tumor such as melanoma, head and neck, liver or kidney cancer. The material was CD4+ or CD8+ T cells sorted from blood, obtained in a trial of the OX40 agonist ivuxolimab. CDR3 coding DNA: TGTGCCTCTGAGGGAGGGGCTGAAGCTTTCTTT. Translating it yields CASEGGAEAFF.